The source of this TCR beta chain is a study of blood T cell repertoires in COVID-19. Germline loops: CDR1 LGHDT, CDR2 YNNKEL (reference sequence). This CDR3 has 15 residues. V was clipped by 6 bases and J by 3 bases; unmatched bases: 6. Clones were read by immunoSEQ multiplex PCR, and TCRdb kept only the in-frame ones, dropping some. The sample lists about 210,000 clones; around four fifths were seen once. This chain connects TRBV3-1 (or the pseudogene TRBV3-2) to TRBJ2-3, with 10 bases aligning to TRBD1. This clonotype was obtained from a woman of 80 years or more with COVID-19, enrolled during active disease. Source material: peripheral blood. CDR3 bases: TGTGCCAGCAGTGTTCCGGGACAGGGGACAGATACGCAGTATTTT. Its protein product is CASSVPGQGTDTQYF.